The 12 T cell receptor beta chains in this list originate from one sample, sequenced in a study of T cell repertoires in cytomegalovirus infection. The antigens of these receptors remain unknown. TCRdb re-called the reads with MiXCR, one entry per CDR3 protein. The sample shows around 750,000 distinct CDR3 sequences, 32% of them seen only once. The material sequenced was cultured CD8+ T cells from PBMCs, taken from culture after CMV antigen stimulation. Source of these receptors: a human donor in good health (CMV status not recorded). Some clones in this sample may be carry-over from other donors' samples.

The rearrangement links TRBV11-2 to TRBJ1-2; the D gene is possibly TRBD1 (5 bases). In germline, CDR1 is SGHAT, CDR2 FQNNGV. Trimming left V 0 bases short and J 3 bases short, with 14 bases between. This CDR3 comprises 16 residues. The CDR3 sequence is CASSLDGGHYDYGYTF. The CDR3 coding sequence is TGTGCCAGCAGCTTAGATGGCGGACATTATGACTATGGCTACACCTTC.

V and J are TRBV14 and TRBJ1-2; D unresolved. This CDR3 is built from 15 residues. Trimming left V 0 bases short and J 7 bases short, with 15 bases between. Germline V gene sequence: CDR1 SGHDN, CDR2 FVKESK. CDR3 nucleotide sequence: TGTGCCAGCAGCCAAGATATCGGTTCGGGAGGTGGCTACACCTTC. Its translation: CASSQDIGSGGGYTF.

The chain is built from TRBV6-1 and TRBJ2-3; D perhaps matches TRBD1 (5 bases). The CDR3 sequence is 17 residues long. CDR1 is MNHNS, CDR2 SASEGT, per germline. Trimming removed 9 bases at V and 1 base at J, with 23 bases between. CDR3 sequence reads: CASPEFDSARGTDTQYF. CDR3 nucleotides: TGTGCCAGTCCTGAATTCGACAGCGCCCGTGGCACAGATACGCAGTATTTT.

This clonotype was counted at least ten times. J is TRBJ1-1 and V is TRBV11-2, with 7 bases that match TRBD1. Per germline, CDR1 SGHAT and CDR2 FQNNGV. Losses at the gene ends were 0 bases for V and 5 bases for J; bases not matched to a gene: 15. This CDR3 contains 18 residues. In DNA form, the CDR3 reads TGTGCCAGCAGCTTAGAGGACGCCCTGACAGGGTTTCGGACTGAAGCTTTCTTT. This encodes CASSLEDALTGFRTEAFF.

In regard to this clonotype: A single base separates this from a much larger clone, so it may be a read error. The chain carries TRBV6-5 and TRBJ1-3; no clear D gene. From germline, CDR1 is MNHEY and CDR2 SVGAGI. The CDR3 is made up of 15 amino acids. This chain's CDR3 is CDSSYSSRGGNTIYF. The CDR3 DNA sequence: TGTGACAGCAGTTACTCTTCTAGAGGAGGAAACACCATATATTTT.

The DNA for the CDR3 is TGTGCCAGTAGTGCGTCCGGGACAGAGGGCTTCTTCAACTACAATGAGCAGTTCTTC. Amino acid sequence: CASSASGTEGFFNYNEQFF. This sequence joins TRBV19 and TRBJ2-1, with 7 bases fitting TRBD1. Unmatched junction bases numbered 19, after V lost 5 bases and J lost 3 bases. The CDR3 spans 19 residues. The germline CDR1 and CDR2 sequences are LNHDA and SQIVND (reference sequence).

The chain recombines TRBV14 with TRBJ2-5; D remains unclear. V was clipped by 2 bases and J by 1 base, with 5 bases between them. The length of the CDR3 is 13 residues. Per the germline V gene, CDR1 is SGHDN and CDR2 is FVKESK. DNA of the CDR3: TGTGCCAGCAGCCAACTCCTCCAAGAGACCCAGTACTTC. Its protein is CASSQLLQETQYF.

In this sample, this clonotype turned up a few times. The CDR3 coding sequence is TGTGCCAGTAGTACTAGCGGGGTAGAGTGGGAGACCCAGTACTTC. Its protein product is CASSTSGVEWETQYF. V gene TRBV19 combines with J gene TRBJ2-5, with 9 bases identical to TRBD2. Germline lookup yields CDR1 LNHDA and CDR2 SQIVND (reference sequence). The CDR3 has 15 residues. The V segment lost 4 bases and the J segment 5 bases; nucleotides outside the gene matches: 8.

Only a few counts were recorded for this clonotype. The chain carries TRBV28 and TRBJ2-7; D remains ambiguous. The CDR3 totals 13 residues. The germline V and J ends were trimmed by 8 bases and 5 bases, with 16 bases remaining between them. CDR1 is MDHEN, CDR2 SYDVKM, per germline. CDR3 coding DNA: TGTGCCAGCCAAAAACCCAGGTCCGACGAGCAGTACGTC. Amino acid sequence: CASQKPRSDEQYV.

In its sample, this clonotype was seen a few times. CDR3 bases: TGTGCCATCAGTGCGACTAGCGGATCCTACGAGCAGTACTTC. Translated, it gives CAISATSGSYEQYF. The chain uses TRBV10-3 and TRBJ2-7; 9 positions match TRBD2. Germline lookup yields CDR1 ENHRY and CDR2 SYGVKD. The junction had 2 bases not matched to a gene; V was cut back by 4 bases and J by 1 base. The CDR3 consists of 14 residues.

V usage is TRBV29-1 and J usage is TRBJ1-4; 9 bases map to TRBD1. The CDR3 length is 15 residues. The V gene end was trimmed by 8 bases and the J gene end by 7 bases; junction bases not matched to a gene: 14. The V gene's germline CDR1 is SQVTM and CDR2 ANQGSEA. The CDR3 bases are TGCAGCCCTGGGACAGGGAGCATTCGAGGTGAAAAACTGTTTTTT. This encodes CSPGTGSIRGEKLFF.

CDR3 sequence reads: CASIVGQGPDTQYF. DNA for the CDR3: TGTGCCAGCATTGTGGGACAGGGACCAGATACGCAGTATTTT. V and J are TRBV6-1 and TRBJ2-3; TRBD1 aligns across 9 bases. CDR1 MNHNS and CDR2 SASEGT come from the germline V gene. The trim removed 7 bases at V and 4 bases at J, leaving 6 bases unmatched. The CDR3 runs 14 residues.